These 5 T cell receptor beta chains share one sample of origin, sequenced in a study of OX40 agonist ivuxolimab in advanced cancers. The method was immunoSEQ multiplex PCR; TCRdb's version includes in-frame clones alone and lacks a portion of them. In the table there are 55,000 to 60,000 clones, 84% of which are singletons. The sequencing used CD4+ or CD8+ T cells sorted from blood, collected in a trial of the OX40 agonist ivuxolimab. All receptors come from an adult with an advanced solid tumor such as melanoma, head and neck, liver or kidney cancer.

The chain couples TRBV2 to TRBJ1-3; no clear D gene. This CDR3 contains 11 residues. Germline CDR1 is SNHLY and CDR2 is FYNNEI. CDR3 coding DNA: TGTGCTACAGCCGCTGGAAACACCATATATTTT. Protein: CATAAGNTIYF.

The CDR3 sequence: CASSPPGLAGGPMATQYF. Written as DNA, the CDR3 is TGTGCCAGCTCACCACCGGGACTAGCGGGAGGGCCGATGGCTACGCAGTATTTT. The chain combines TRBV18 with TRBJ2-3; 16 bases map to TRBD2. V lost 0 bases and J lost 8; bases outside the gene matches: 8. Germline V lookup: CDR1 KGHSH, CDR2 LQKENI. CDR3 length: 18 amino acids.

The sample holds a few counts of this clone. The chain couples TRBV5-1 to TRBJ2-2, with 8 bases fitting TRBD1. The CDR3 totals 14 residues. Looked up from germline, CDR1 is SGHRS and CDR2 is YFSETQ. V lost 4 bases, J lost 6 bases, and 5 bases stayed unmatched. DNA of the CDR3: TGCGCCAGCAGCGCGGACAGGGATTCCGGGGAGCTGTTTTTT. Translating it yields CASSADRDSGELFF.

This chain links TRBV6-5 with TRBJ2-2; no reliable D call. The V end lost 0 bases, the J end lost 3 bases, and 5 bases lay between the germline ends. Germline V gene sequence: CDR1 MNHEY, CDR2 SVGAGI. This CDR3 is 14 amino acids long. The CDR3 reads CASSYSFDTGELFF. The CDR3 bases are TGTGCCAGCAGTTACTCCTTTGACACCGGGGAGCTGTTTTTT.

The chain employs TRBV27 and TRBJ2-7; no clear D gene. CDR3 length: 9 amino acids. Germline CDR1 reads MNHEY; CDR2 reads SMNVEV (reference sequence). V dropped 10 bases and J dropped 4 bases, with 5 bases sitting between them. CDR3 coding DNA: TGTGCCACCGCGTACGAGCAGTACTTC. It codes for CATAYEQYF.